The T cell receptor (beta chain) described here comes from a study of cytomegalovirus exposure and HLA in healthy donors. On the study more broadly: Roughly 86 million unique TCRs from HLA-typed donors made up an early data release. The study, taken as a whole, reports: In an earlier analysis, most TCR beta V segments were productive about 87% or about 30% of the time. While the bulk of TCR sequences proved rare, some public TCRs turned up in many donors.

Turning to this clone: Antigen unknown.

The PCR employed 60 Vbeta primers together with 13 Jbeta primers. Clones were read by immunoSEQ multiplex PCR, and TCRdb kept only the in-frame ones, dropping some. There are around 120,000 clones in the sample; about 80% occur only once, and 2.5% to 3.5% lies in the top ten. The CDR3 sequence is 14 residues long. Germline-derived CDR1 and CDR2 are WSHSY and SAAADI. After removal of 6 bases from V and 10 bases from J, the junction contained 8 bases not matched to a gene. The chain joins TRBV10-2 to TRBJ1-6; the match to TRBD1 covers 8 bases. Sequencing used PBMCs. The TCR comes from a woman between 40 and 55 years old in good health and CMV-seropositive. The DNA for the CDR3 is TGCGCCAGCAGGGATACAGGGGGAGGGTCACCCCTCCACTTT. Protein: CASRDTGGGSPLHF.